The rows below give T cell receptor beta chains drawn from one sample of a study of Ad26.COV2.S vaccination and SARS-CoV-2 variants. Clones were sequenced by immunoSEQ multiplex PCR, and TCRdb holds only the in-frame ones, with some missing. The profile covers approximately 420,000 clones, with roughly 90% appearing a single time and less than 4.5% taken by the ten largest. Specimen: peripheral blood, collected in a trial of Ad26.COV2.S vaccine versus placebo. The receptors were gathered from a person aged 18-65 years who received the Ad26.COV2.S COVID-19 vaccine or a placebo. Each CDR3 is given without its conserved first and last residue. Each record gives: clone size, V gene, CDR3 protein. A row's size may be missing; if present it is once, few, many or a size class.

.,TRBV5-1,ASSSDRRGAEAF
.,TRBV19,ASSITLGRGTGELF
.,TRBV2,ASSDPGLAVDEQF
.,TRBV6-2/TRBV6-3,ASSPFGGPDGYT
.,TRBV10-3,AISSANSGGTEAF
.,TRBV25-1,ASSETGIYQETQY
.,TRBV7-3,ASSLAGNGGNEQF
.,TRBV7-8,ASSLAMGQSGNTIY
.,TRBV9,ASSAGTGLGEQY
few,TRBV6-4,ASSAGPEEETQY
.,TRBV19,ASSMVGPNTGELF
once,TRBV7-6,ASSSGGSYNEQF
.,TRBV19,ASSISLSSYNEQF
.,TRBV12-3/TRBV12-4,ASSLVNTIY
.,TRBV3-1/TRBV3-2,ASSQPTFGTLTYEQY
.,TRBV4-1,ASSQVGLVAEQF
.,TRBV28,ASSYDRGTGELF
once,TRBV5-6,ASSLSIIRGSEAF
.,TRBV4-1,ASSQGQGAQNEQF
.,TRBV6-2/TRBV6-3,ASSYPTGYLSNQPQH
.,TRBV6-1,ASSEGQAGPDTQY
.,TRBV5-1,ASSLVPGTAQNYGYT
.,TRBV6-5,ASSYLENQPQH
.,TRBV5-1,ASSLDQGWNEKLF
once,TRBV14,ASSQTDREYTEAF
.,TRBV30,AWSVPGQGKAAY
.,TRBV7-2,ASSPGQTNEKLF
.,TRBV5-6,ASTTLTSGAHEQF
.,TRBV27,ASSFWGQQETQY
.,TRBV19,ASSIRGLTNTGELF
.,TRBV3-1/TRBV3-2,ASSPTSGSTDTQY
few,TRBV3-1/TRBV3-2,ASSQGTGSYQPQH
.,TRBV7-2,ASTPDRGLYEQY
.,TRBV30,AWSIYGGADTQY
.,TRBV7-9,ASSGTPHEQY
.,TRBV7-7,ASSLAQGTGELF
.,TRBV2,ASSATAVSDSSYEQY
.,TRBV19,ASTDQGGIQETQY
many,TRBV5-4,ASSPGQDSYEQY
.,TRBV3-1/TRBV3-2,ASSPWDRGSTGELF
.,TRBV28,AIGEQGYGYT
.,TRBV9,ASSQGPGQGSYGANVLT
.,TRBV4-1,ASSQRPGTDYEQY
once,TRBV24-1,ATSDLGEKGYT
.,TRBV30,AWRGRGSYEQY
.,TRBV21-1,ASSKALGPRTAAF